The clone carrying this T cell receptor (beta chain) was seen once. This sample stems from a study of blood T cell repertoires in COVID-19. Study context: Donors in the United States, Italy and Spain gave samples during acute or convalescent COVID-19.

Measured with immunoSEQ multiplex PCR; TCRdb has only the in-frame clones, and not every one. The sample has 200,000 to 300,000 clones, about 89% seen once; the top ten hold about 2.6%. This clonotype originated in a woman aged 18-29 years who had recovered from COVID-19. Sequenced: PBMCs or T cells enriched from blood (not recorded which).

CDR3: CASSTYGGGEQFF. CDR3 coding DNA: TGTGCCAGTAGTACCTACGGGGGGGGTGAGCAGTTCTTC. The chain carries TRBV19 and TRBJ2-1; 8 bases are shared with TRBD2. This CDR3 contains 13 residues. Trimming took 4 bases from V and 9 from J; bases not matched to a gene: 5. Per the germline V gene, CDR1 is LNHDA and CDR2 is SQIVND (reference sequence).